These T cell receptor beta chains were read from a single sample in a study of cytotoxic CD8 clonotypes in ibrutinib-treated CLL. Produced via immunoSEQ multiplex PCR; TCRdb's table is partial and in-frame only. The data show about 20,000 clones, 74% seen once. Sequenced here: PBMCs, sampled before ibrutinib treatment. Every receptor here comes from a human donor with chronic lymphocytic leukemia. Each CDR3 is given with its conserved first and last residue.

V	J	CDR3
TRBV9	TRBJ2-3	CASSVAGGLGPTANTDTQYF
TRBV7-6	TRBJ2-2	CASSLVVAGGNTGELFF
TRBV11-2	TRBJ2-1	CASSPRGPYNEQFF
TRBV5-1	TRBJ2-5	CASSLEETQYF
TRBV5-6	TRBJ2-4	CASSLRLGNSGVAKNIQYF
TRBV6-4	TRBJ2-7	CASAGTVSSYEQYF
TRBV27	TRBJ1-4	CASSQKTGGKLFF
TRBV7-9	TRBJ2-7	CASSPPRGLNEQYF
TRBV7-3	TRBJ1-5	CANGTGVVQPQHF
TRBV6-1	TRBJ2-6	CASSGRDSSRSGANVLTF
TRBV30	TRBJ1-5	CAWSRPDRDNQPQHF
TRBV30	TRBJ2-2	CAWSGGTSGGELFF
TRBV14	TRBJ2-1	CASSQGRGGTSYNEQFF
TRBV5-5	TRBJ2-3	CASSPTWEDTQYF
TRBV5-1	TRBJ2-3	CASSLVTSGIGTDTQYF
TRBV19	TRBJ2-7	CASSMHRGEQYF
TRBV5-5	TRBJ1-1	CASLRQGNTEAFF
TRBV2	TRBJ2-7	CASSEAPGQGAYEQYF
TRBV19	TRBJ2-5	CASSIRGQGAETQYF
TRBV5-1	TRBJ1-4	CASSVRDSNEKLFF
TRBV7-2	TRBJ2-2	CASSSYRDGGELFF
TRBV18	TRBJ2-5	CASSPDGRQETQYF
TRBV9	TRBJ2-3	CASSVVAGLGTDTQYF
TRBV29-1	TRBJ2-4	CSAVLGGFSIQYF
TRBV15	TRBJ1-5	CATSRDPTAGQPQHF
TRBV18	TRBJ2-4	CASSPGTGWLIIQYF
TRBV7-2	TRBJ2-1	CASSLAIGTYNEQFF
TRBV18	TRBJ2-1	CASSPGQGYNEQFF
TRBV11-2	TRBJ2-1	CASSKTLTGYNEQFF
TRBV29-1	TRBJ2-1	CSVRTTYNEQFF
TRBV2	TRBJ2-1	CASTRDTEVYNEQFF
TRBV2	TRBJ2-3	CASSPRRDRGTDTQYF
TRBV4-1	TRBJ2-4	CASSPGNKNIQYF
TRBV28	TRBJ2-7	CASSGQVVSYEQYF
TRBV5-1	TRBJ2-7	CASSSNSYEQYF
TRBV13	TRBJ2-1	CASSSTSAQTYNEQFF
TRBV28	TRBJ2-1	CASSPSGSSYNEQFF
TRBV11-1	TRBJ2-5	CASSGVGLGLPTQETQYF